Below, one TCR beta chain is given with its context. The data were produced by immunoSEQ multiplex PCR, yet TCRdb's version contains in-frame clones alone and is incomplete. The table lists around 83,000 clones, 84% of them singletons, with approximately 7.4% in the top ten. This entry comes from a study of OX40 agonist ivuxolimab in advanced cancers. With V trimmed by 2 bases and J by 5 bases, 2 bases remained unmatched. The CDR3 is 14 residues long. Germline CDR1 is MNHEY and CDR2 is SVGAGI. Sequenced material: CD4+ or CD8+ T cells sorted from blood, taken in a trial of the OX40 agonist ivuxolimab. The chain uses TRBV6-5 and TRBJ2-2; 7 nucleotides align to TRBD2. This clonotype originated in an adult with an advanced solid tumor such as melanoma, head and neck, liver or kidney cancer. This CDR3 is CASSYRGLTGELFF. In DNA form, the CDR3 reads TGTGCCAGCAGTTACAGGGGACTAACCGGGGAGCTGTTTTTT.